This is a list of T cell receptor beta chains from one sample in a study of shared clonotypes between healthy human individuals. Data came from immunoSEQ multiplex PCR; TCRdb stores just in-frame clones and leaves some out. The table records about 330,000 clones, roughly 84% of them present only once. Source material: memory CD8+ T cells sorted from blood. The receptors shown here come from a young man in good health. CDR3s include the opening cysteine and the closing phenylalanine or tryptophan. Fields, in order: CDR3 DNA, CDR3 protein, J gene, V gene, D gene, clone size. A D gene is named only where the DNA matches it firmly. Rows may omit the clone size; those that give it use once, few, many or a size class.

CDR3nt: TGCGCCAGCAGCCAAGTCGTGGGGCCTTATGGTGAGCAGTTCTTC
CDR3aa: CASSQVVGPYGEQFF
j_gene: TRBJ2-1
v_gene: TRBV4-1
d_gene: NA
abundance: NA

CDR3nt: TGTGCCAGCAGCCCTGGGGGGGCCGGGGAGCTGTTTTTT
CDR3aa: CASSPGGAGELFF
j_gene: TRBJ2-2
v_gene: TRBV7-6
d_gene: TRBD2
abundance: NA

CDR3nt: TGTGCCAGCAGTTTATACTCGACAGGGCAAGAGACCCAGTACTTC
CDR3aa: CASSLYSTGQETQYF
j_gene: TRBJ2-5
v_gene: TRBV28
d_gene: TRBD1
abundance: NA

CDR3nt: TGTGCCAGCAGTGGCCGGAGCTCCTACAATGAGCAGTTCTTC
CDR3aa: CASSGRSSYNEQFF
j_gene: TRBJ2-1
v_gene: TRBV25-1
d_gene: NA
abundance: NA

CDR3nt: TGTGCCAGCAGCTATACTAGCGTAGGCGAGCAGTTCTTC
CDR3aa: CASSYTSVGEQFF
j_gene: TRBJ2-1
v_gene: TRBV5-4
d_gene: TRBD2
abundance: NA

CDR3nt: TGTGCCAGCAGCTCTGACACCTACGAGCAGTACTTC
CDR3aa: CASSSDTYEQYF
j_gene: TRBJ2-7
v_gene: TRBV7-9
d_gene: NA
abundance: NA

CDR3nt: TGTGCCAGCAGCTTAGGCGAGACTACCCATGAGCAGTTCTTC
CDR3aa: CASSLGETTHEQFF
j_gene: TRBJ2-1
v_gene: TRBV7-6
d_gene: NA
abundance: few

CDR3nt: TGCGCCAGCAGCCAAGATAGGGACACAGGAACCCGCGTAGATACGCAGTATTTT
CDR3aa: CASSQDRDTGTRVDTQYF
j_gene: TRBJ2-3
v_gene: TRBV4-3
d_gene: NA
abundance: NA

CDR3nt: TGTGCCAGCAGTTTATTCGGGACAGGGGGCTTCGGGGAGCTGTTTTTT
CDR3aa: CASSLFGTGGFGELFF
j_gene: TRBJ2-2
v_gene: TRBV28
d_gene: TRBD1
abundance: NA

CDR3nt: TGCGCCAGCAGCCAAGAATCGGGGTGGACTGAAGCTTTCTTT
CDR3aa: CASSQESGWTEAFF
j_gene: TRBJ1-1
v_gene: TRBV4-1
d_gene: NA
abundance: NA

CDR3nt: TGTGCCAGCGGCCGTCTAGCGGGGAACAATGAGCAGTTCTTC
CDR3aa: CASGRLAGNNEQFF
j_gene: TRBJ2-1
v_gene: TRBV5-4
d_gene: TRBD2
abundance: NA

CDR3nt: TGTGCCAGCAGTTCTCAGAACGGGTTTGGCGAAAAACTGTTTTTT
CDR3aa: CASSSQNGFGEKLFF
j_gene: TRBJ1-4
v_gene: TRBV6-5
d_gene: NA
abundance: NA

CDR3nt: TGTGCCAGTAGTAGCCGGGACAGGGGATACGAGCAGTACTTC
CDR3aa: CASSSRDRGYEQYF
j_gene: TRBJ2-7
v_gene: TRBV19
d_gene: TRBD1
abundance: NA

CDR3nt: TGCGCCAGCAGCCAAAAAAAGCCACACGAGCAGTACTTC
CDR3aa: CASSQKKPHEQYF
j_gene: TRBJ2-7
v_gene: TRBV4-1
d_gene: NA
abundance: NA

CDR3nt: TGTGCCTTCTCCGGGACCGGGAATGAAAAACTGTTTTTT
CDR3aa: CAFSGTGNEKLFF
j_gene: TRBJ1-4
v_gene: TRBV30
d_gene: NA
abundance: NA

CDR3nt: TGCACCCGAGGGATAATGGAGGGCTACACCTTC
CDR3aa: CTRGIMEGYTF
j_gene: TRBJ1-2
v_gene: TRBV20-1
d_gene: NA
abundance: NA

CDR3nt: TGTGCCAGCAGTTTATGGGGGGCTAGCAATCAGCCCCAGCATTTT
CDR3aa: CASSLWGASNQPQHF
j_gene: TRBJ1-5
v_gene: TRBV27
d_gene: NA
abundance: NA

CDR3nt: TGTGCCAGTGACCCCGGGGGCTCGAGCTCCTACGAGCAGTACTTC
CDR3aa: CASDPGGSSSYEQYF
j_gene: TRBJ2-7
v_gene: TRBV2
d_gene: NA
abundance: few

CDR3nt: TGCGCCAGCAGCCAAGATTTTGGACAGGGGATGGGAGAGACCCAGTACTTC
CDR3aa: CASSQDFGQGMGETQYF
j_gene: TRBJ2-5
v_gene: TRBV4-3
d_gene: TRBD1
abundance: NA

CDR3nt: TGTGCCAGCAGCCCGGGACTCCCCTACAATGAGCAGTTCTTC
CDR3aa: CASSPGLPYNEQFF
j_gene: TRBJ2-1
v_gene: TRBV9
d_gene: NA
abundance: many

CDR3nt: TGTGCCAGCAGCTCGGGGACTAGCGGGCATCACACAGATACGCAGTATTTT
CDR3aa: CASSSGTSGHHTDTQYF
j_gene: TRBJ2-3
v_gene: TRBV5-4
d_gene: TRBD2
abundance: once

CDR3nt: TGTGCCAGCAGTTACTCGTGGGTTACTAATGAAAAACTGTTTTTT
CDR3aa: CASSYSWVTNEKLFF
j_gene: TRBJ1-4
v_gene: TRBV6-5
d_gene: NA
abundance: NA

CDR3nt: TGCAGCGTTGTCCAGAACACTGAAGCTTTCTTT
CDR3aa: CSVVQNTEAFF
j_gene: TRBJ1-1
v_gene: TRBV29-1
d_gene: NA
abundance: NA

CDR3nt: TGTGCCAGCGGAAGGACAGGGGGATTTCAGCCCCAGCATTTT
CDR3aa: CASGRTGGFQPQHF
j_gene: TRBJ1-5
v_gene: TRBV27
d_gene: TRBD1
abundance: NA

CDR3nt: TGTGCCAGCAGCTTAGCCTCCTCCTCAGTCGTCGAGCAGTACTTC
CDR3aa: CASSLASSSVVEQYF
j_gene: TRBJ2-7
v_gene: TRBV7-9
d_gene: NA
abundance: NA

CDR3nt: TGTGCCAGCAGCTTGGTAGTGGGCTGGTTTGTGGAGCAGTACTTC
CDR3aa: CASSLVVGWFVEQYF
j_gene: TRBJ2-7
v_gene: TRBV5-6
d_gene: NA
abundance: once

CDR3nt: TGCGCCAGCGGGGATTGGCAGGAAGACTATGGCTACACCTTC
CDR3aa: CASGDWQEDYGYTF
j_gene: TRBJ1-2
v_gene: TRBV5-1
d_gene: NA
abundance: NA

CDR3nt: TGCGCCAGCAGCCAAAGATTATGGGGTAAGGAGGAAAAACTGTTTTTT
CDR3aa: CASSQRLWGKEEKLFF
j_gene: TRBJ1-4
v_gene: TRBV4-3
d_gene: NA
abundance: NA

CDR3nt: TGTGCCTGGATTTCCGCCGGCACAGAGCAGTACTTC
CDR3aa: CAWISAGTEQYF
j_gene: TRBJ2-7
v_gene: TRBV30
d_gene: NA
abundance: NA

CDR3nt: TGTGCCTGGACTTACACAGGGTACCCCTACGAGCAGTACTTC
CDR3aa: CAWTYTGYPYEQYF
j_gene: TRBJ2-7
v_gene: TRBV30
d_gene: NA
abundance: NA

CDR3nt: TGTGCCAGCAGTTTTCCTTTACAGGGGGCAGGGAATGAGCAGTTCTTC
CDR3aa: CASSFPLQGAGNEQFF
j_gene: TRBJ2-1
v_gene: TRBV28
d_gene: TRBD1
abundance: NA

CDR3nt: TGTGCCAGCAGCGGAGCGCAAAGCGGGCCCTCCTACAATGAGCAGTTCTTC
CDR3aa: CASSGAQSGPSYNEQFF
j_gene: TRBJ2-1
v_gene: TRBV7-9
d_gene: NA
abundance: NA

CDR3nt: TGTGCCAGCAGTGAAACCGGGGCCTCCTACAATGAGCAGTTCTTC
CDR3aa: CASSETGASYNEQFF
j_gene: TRBJ2-1
v_gene: TRBV6-1
d_gene: NA
abundance: NA